This T cell receptor beta chain was documented in a study of blood T cell repertoires in COVID-19. As originally analysed: Reference gene primers were amplified, and this amplification served to estimate nucleated cell counts. TCRdb keeps only in-frame clones here, not all; method: immunoSEQ multiplex PCR. The V and J calls and clone size come from that table; D and trimming were worked out from the DNA. This sample has 160,000 or so clones, with under 90% found just once. J was trimmed by 1 base and V by 8 bases; bases with no gene match: 10. CDR3 length equals 15 residues. In germline, CDR1 is MDHEN, CDR2 SYDVKM.

V and J are TRBV28 and TRBJ2-5; 7 positions match TRBD2. The sequence was obtained from a man aged 60 to 69 who had recovered from COVID-19. Sequenced: PBMCs or T cells enriched from blood (not recorded which). The CDR3 bases are TGTGCCAGCGGTAGGACTAGTCTAGCCCAAGAGACCCAGTACTTC. Translating it yields CASGRTSLAQETQYF.